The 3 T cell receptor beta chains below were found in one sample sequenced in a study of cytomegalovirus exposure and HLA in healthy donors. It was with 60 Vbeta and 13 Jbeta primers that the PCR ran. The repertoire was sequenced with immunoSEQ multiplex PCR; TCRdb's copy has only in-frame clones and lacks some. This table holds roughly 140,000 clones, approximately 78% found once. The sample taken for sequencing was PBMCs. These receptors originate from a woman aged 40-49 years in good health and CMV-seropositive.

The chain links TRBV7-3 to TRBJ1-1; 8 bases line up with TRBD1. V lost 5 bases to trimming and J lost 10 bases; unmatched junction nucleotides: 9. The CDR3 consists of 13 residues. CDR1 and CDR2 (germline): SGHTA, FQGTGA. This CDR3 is CASSTRQGATAFF. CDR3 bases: TGTGCCAGCAGCACTCGTCAGGGGGCAACAGCTTTCTTT.

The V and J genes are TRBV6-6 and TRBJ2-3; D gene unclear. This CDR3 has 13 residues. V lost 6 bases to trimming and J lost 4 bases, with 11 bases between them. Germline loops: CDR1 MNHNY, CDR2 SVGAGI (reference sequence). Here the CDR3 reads CASRPGASDTQYF. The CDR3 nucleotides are TGTGCCAGCAGACCCGGAGCTTCAGATACGCAGTATTTT.

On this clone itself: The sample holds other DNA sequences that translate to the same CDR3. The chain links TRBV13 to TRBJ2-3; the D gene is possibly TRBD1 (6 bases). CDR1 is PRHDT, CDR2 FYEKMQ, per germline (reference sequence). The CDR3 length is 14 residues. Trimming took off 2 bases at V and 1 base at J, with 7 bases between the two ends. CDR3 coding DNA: TGTGCCAGCAGCTTACAGGGGCGCACAGATACGCAGTATTTT. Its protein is CASSLQGRTDTQYF. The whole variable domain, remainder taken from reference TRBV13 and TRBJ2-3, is AAGVIQSPRHLIKEKRETATLKCYPIPRHDTVYWYQQGPGQDPQFLISFYEKMQSDKGSIPDRFSAQQFSDYHSELNMSSLELGDSALYFCASSLQGRTDTQYFGPGTRLTVL.